These T cell receptor beta chains were read from a single sample in a study of shared clonotypes between healthy human individuals. Here immunoSEQ multiplex PCR was the method, and the copy in TCRdb shows in-frame clones only, minus some. The profile covers about 2.1 million clones, with more than 85% appearing a single time and over 1.5% taken by the ten largest. The sample was naive CD8+ T cells from PBMCs. The origin of the receptors is a young man in good health. Some clones in this sample may be carry-over from other donors' samples. The CDR3 runs from the conserved cysteine through the conserved F or W. Each record gives: D gene, clone size, J gene, V gene, CDR3 DNA, CDR3 protein. The D gene is left open where the match is weak. Not all rows give a size; the values are once, few, many and, for expanded clones, a class.

>TRBD1|.|TRBJ2-7|TRBV9
TGTGCCAGCAGCCCATACAGGGGACCCTACGAGCAGTACTTC
CASSPYRGPYEQYF
>TRBD2|.|TRBJ2-1|TRBV10-1
TGCGCCAGCAGTGATACACTGACTAGCGGGAGCTACAATGAGCAGTTCTTC
CASSDTLTSGSYNEQFF
>TRBD1|.|TRBJ1-2|TRBV4-3
TGCGCCAGCAGCCAAGACCAAGGGGGCGCCTATGGCTACACCTTC
CASSQDQGGAYGYTF
>TRBD2|.|TRBJ2-1|TRBV11-2
TGTGCCAGCAGCTTAGAACTAGCGGGAGAGATTGCGGTCAATGAGCAGTTCTTC
CASSLELAGEIAVNEQFF
>TRBD1|.|TRBJ2-4|TRBV13
TGTGCCAGCAGCTTTCAACAGGGGACAGCCAAAAACATTCAGTACTTC
CASSFQQGTAKNIQYF
>.|.|TRBJ2-3|TRBV6-6
TGTGCCAGCAGTTACTCAGGGGACGATCAGGCAGATACGCAGTATTTT
CASSYSGDDQADTQYF
>.|.|TRBJ2-2|TRBV6-5
TGTGCCAGCAGTTACTCATCCCAGCGAAACACCGGGGAGCTGTTTTTT
CASSYSSQRNTGELFF
>.|once|TRBJ1-2|TRBV13
TGTGCCAGCAGCTCCCCCGGGACATTTTATGGCTACACCTTC
CASSSPGTFYGYTF
>.|.|TRBJ1-2|TRBV6-5
TGTGCCAGCAGTTACTCCGGCAGACCAAACTATGGCTACACCTTC
CASSYSGRPNYGYTF
>.|.|TRBJ1-3|TRBV4-1
TGCGCCAGCAGCCAAGTGCCGGGAGGGTCTGGAAACACCATATATTTT
CASSQVPGGSGNTIYF
>.|.|TRBJ1-1|TRBV6-1
TGTGCCAGCAGTGAATGGTTGGCAGAGAAGAACACTGAAGCTTTCTTT
CASSEWLAEKNTEAFF
>TRBD2|.|TRBJ2-1|TRBV5-8
TGTGCCAGCAGCTCAAATCGTAGACTAGCGGGGGGGAGCTCCTACAATGAGCAGTTCTTC
CASSSNRRLAGGSSYNEQFF
>.|.|TRBJ1-1|TRBV5-1
TGCGCCAGCAGCTTGGCGCTAAGGGAAACTGAAGCTTTCTTT
CASSLALRETEAFF
>TRBD2|.|TRBJ2-7|TRBV5-8
TGTGCCAGCAGCTTAAGCGGGGGCTCCTACGAGCAGTACTTC
CASSLSGGSYEQYF
>.|.|TRBJ2-3|TRBV18
TGTGCCAGCTCACCATACTACCCCACCGAGACTCTCGTAGATACGCAGTATTTT
CASSPYYPTETLVDTQYF
>.|.|TRBJ2-4|TRBV13
TGTGCCAGCAGCTTAGGCCGTGGGGCAGGGTGGAAAAACATTCAGTACTTC
CASSLGRGAGWKNIQYF
>.|.|TRBJ1-2|TRBV30
TGTGCCTGGAGTACAGCTTACCTTAACTATGGCTACACCTTC
CAWSTAYLNYGYTF
>TRBD2|.|TRBJ2-7|TRBV4-1
TGCGCCAGCAGCCAATCGACTAGCGGGAGTTCCTACGAGCAGTACTTC
CASSQSTSGSSYEQYF
>.|.|TRBJ2-3|TRBV27
TGTGCCAGCAGTTTATCGAGCCGGGGAGATACGCAGTATTTT
CASSLSSRGDTQYF
>.|once|TRBJ2-2|TRBV9
TGTGCCAGCAGCGCCGACGGGGCTGTCACCGGGGAGCTGTTTTTT
CASSADGAVTGELFF
>.|.|TRBJ2-7|TRBV14
TGTGCCAGCAGCCAAGTTAGTCACCCCTACGAGCAGTACTTC
CASSQVSHPYEQYF
>.|.|TRBJ2-7|TRBV6-1
TGTGCCAGCAGTGAAGCGAACTCCCCCTACGAGCAGTACTTC
CASSEANSPYEQYF
>.|.|TRBJ1-1|TRBV7-3
TGTGCCAGCAGCCTAATACGTAGACAGGAGAACACTGAAGCTTTCTTT
CASSLIRRQENTEAFF
>TRBD2|.|TRBJ2-7|TRBV29-1
TGCAGCGTGGAGACTAGCGGGAGCTCCTACGAGCAGTACTTC
CSVETSGSSYEQYF
>TRBD2|.|TRBJ2-3|TRBV4-1
TGCGCCAGCAGCCAACGAACCCCTAGCGGTACGCAGTATTTT
CASSQRTPSGTQYF
>.|.|TRBJ2-3|TRBV7-3
TGTGCCAGCAGCTCAGTTGGGGGCTCTGGTACGCAGTATTTT
CASSSVGGSGTQYF
>.|.|TRBJ2-2|TRBV4-3
TGCGCCAGCAGCCGTCGCAGAGCTTCGAACACCGGGGAGCTGTTTTTT
CASSRRRASNTGELFF
>.|.|TRBJ2-2|TRBV21-1
TGTGCCAGCAGCAAAGTCGTAATTGGGGGACTAGCGGGAGTTCTGATTACCGGGGAGCTGTTTTTT
CASSKVVIGGLAGVLITGELFF
>TRBD1|.|TRBJ2-3|TRBV2
TGTGCCAGCATGGGACAGGGGGCCGCAGATACGCAGTATTTT
CASMGQGAADTQYF
>.|.|TRBJ2-7|TRBV5-1
TGCGCCAGCAGCCTGCGGGGCTCCTACGAGCAGTACTTC
CASSLRGSYEQYF
>TRBD1|.|TRBJ1-5|TRBV19
TGTGCCAGTAGTCCGCGGACAGGGGGCTATCAGCCCCAGCATTTT
CASSPRTGGYQPQHF
>.|once|TRBJ2-7|TRBV28
TGTGCCAGCAGCCACAGGGACTACGAGCAGTACTTC
CASSHRDYEQYF
>TRBD1|.|TRBJ2-2|TRBV7-9
TGTGCCAGCAGCTCTGAGGGACAGTTAATTAACACCGGGGAGCTGTTTTTT
CASSSEGQLINTGELFF
>TRBD1|.|TRBJ2-7|TRBV27
TGTGCCAGCAGTCCAAGCCTGGGACAGACCTACTACGAGCAGTACTTC
CASSPSLGQTYYEQYF
>TRBD1|.|TRBJ2-3|TRBV19
TGTGCCAGTAGTAGTCCCCTCTTGGACAGGGGTAATACGCAGTATTTT
CASSSPLLDRGNTQYF
>.|.|TRBJ2-1|TRBV28
TGTGCCAGCAGTTTAAGAGGGAAGGAGGGGTTCTTC
CASSLRGKEGFF
>.|.|TRBJ1-5|TRBV19
TGTGCCAGTAATATTGGGGCCCAGCCCCAGCATTTT
CASNIGAQPQHF
>.|.|TRBJ2-1|TRBV19
TGTGCCAGCACGGTCCGAAATGAGCAGTTCTTC
CASTVRNEQFF
>TRBD2|.|TRBJ2-1|TRBV14
TGTGCCAGCAGCCCCCGACTAGCGGGAGGGCCCTACAATGAGCAGTTCTTC
CASSPRLAGGPYNEQFF
>.|.|TRBJ1-1|TRBV19
TGTGCCAGTATCGGGGATTCGGCTGAAGCTTTCTTT
CASIGDSAEAFF
>.|.|TRBJ1-1|TRBV27
TGTGCCAGCAGTTTATACTCCGCGACGGAAGCTTTCTTT
CASSLYSATEAFF
>TRBD1|.|TRBJ2-1|TRBV2
TGTGCCAGCAGTCTTACCGGGACAGGCTACAATGAGCAGTTCTTC
CASSLTGTGYNEQFF
>.|.|TRBJ2-1|TRBV2
TGTGCCAGCAGTGAGGGAATCCCCAGGTGGTACAATGAGCAGTTCTTC
CASSEGIPRWYNEQFF
>.|.|TRBJ1-1|TRBV27
TGTGCCAGCAGTCTAGGGGCAGGGAAACGCAACACTGAAGCTTTCTTT
CASSLGAGKRNTEAFF
>.|.|TRBJ1-1|TRBV28
TGTGCCAGCAGTCCCAGGGGTGAAGCTTTCTTT
CASSPRGEAFF
>.|.|TRBJ1-1|TRBV2
TGTGCCAGCAGTGAAATCAGGGGCACTGAAGCTTTCTTT
CASSEIRGTEAFF
>.|.|TRBJ2-7|TRBV19
TGTGCCAGTAGTATAACGGAAGGGAACTACGAGCAGTACTTC
CASSITEGNYEQYF
>.|.|TRBJ2-1|TRBV7-3
TGTGCCAGCAGCTTAAGCGCTACTGGGCATGAGCAGTTCTTC
CASSLSATGHEQFF
>.|.|TRBJ2-1|TRBV7-8
TGTGCCAGCAAACACCCGGAGGGGGGGGGTACCCACAATGAGCAGTTCTTC
CASKHPEGGGTHNEQFF
>.|.|TRBJ2-1|TRBV15
TGTGCCACCAGCCCAGCAGCCTTTGGTGAGCAGTTCTTC
CATSPAAFGEQFF
>.|.|TRBJ1-4|TRBV7-9
TGTGCCAGCAGCTTAAGGCAGGTCACAACTAATGAAAAACTGTTTTTT
CASSLRQVTTNEKLFF